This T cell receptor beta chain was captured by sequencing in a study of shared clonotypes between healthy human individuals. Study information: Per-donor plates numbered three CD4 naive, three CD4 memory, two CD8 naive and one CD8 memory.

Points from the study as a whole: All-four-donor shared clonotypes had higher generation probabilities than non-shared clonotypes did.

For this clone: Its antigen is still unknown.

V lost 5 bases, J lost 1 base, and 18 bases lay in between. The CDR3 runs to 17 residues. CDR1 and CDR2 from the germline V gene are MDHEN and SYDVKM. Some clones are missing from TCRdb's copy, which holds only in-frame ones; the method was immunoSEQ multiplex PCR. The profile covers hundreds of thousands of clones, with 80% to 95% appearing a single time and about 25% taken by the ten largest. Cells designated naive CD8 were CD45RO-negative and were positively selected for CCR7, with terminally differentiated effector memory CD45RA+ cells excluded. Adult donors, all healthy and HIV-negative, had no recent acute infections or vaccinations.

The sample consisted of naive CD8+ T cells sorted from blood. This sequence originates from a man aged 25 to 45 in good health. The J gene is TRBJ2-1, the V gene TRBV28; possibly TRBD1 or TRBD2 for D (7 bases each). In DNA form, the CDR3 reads TGTGCCAGCAGTGAAAGCGGGACAGATGAGTCCTACAATGAGCAGTTCTTC. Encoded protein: CASSESGTDESYNEQFF.